This T cell receptor beta chain stems from a study of T cell responses to AZD1222 COVID-19 vaccine. Study conclusions and caveats: Repertoires were collected only later (after the peak T cell response had occurred). At baseline, just a handful of AZD1222 recipients tested seropositive.

CDR1 SGHVS and CDR2 FQNEAQ come from the germline V gene. V shed 0 bases and J shed 2 bases, with 11 bases lying between them. The CDR3 spans 15 residues. Method: immunoSEQ multiplex PCR; TCRdb's copy keeps in-frame clones and lacks some. The data show some 100,000 clones, about 90% seen once. In regard to this clone: Its antigen is currently unknown.

The chain couples TRBV7-8 to TRBJ2-7; TRBD1 might be the D (6 bases). The source is an adult in good health. Specimen: peripheral blood, collected on day 0 of AZD1222 vaccination. The CDR3 spells CASSLAPTGPYEQYF. The CDR3 coding sequence is TGTGCCAGCAGCTTAGCACCGACAGGCCCCTACGAGCAGTACTTC. The full variable domain, its missing parts supplied by reference TRBV7-8 and TRBJ2-7, is GAGVSQSPRYKVAKRGQDVALRCDPISGHVSLFWYQQALGQGPEFLTYFQNEAQLDKSGLPSDRFFAERPEGSVSTLKIQRTQQEDSAVYLCASSLAPTGPYEQYFGPGTRLTVT.